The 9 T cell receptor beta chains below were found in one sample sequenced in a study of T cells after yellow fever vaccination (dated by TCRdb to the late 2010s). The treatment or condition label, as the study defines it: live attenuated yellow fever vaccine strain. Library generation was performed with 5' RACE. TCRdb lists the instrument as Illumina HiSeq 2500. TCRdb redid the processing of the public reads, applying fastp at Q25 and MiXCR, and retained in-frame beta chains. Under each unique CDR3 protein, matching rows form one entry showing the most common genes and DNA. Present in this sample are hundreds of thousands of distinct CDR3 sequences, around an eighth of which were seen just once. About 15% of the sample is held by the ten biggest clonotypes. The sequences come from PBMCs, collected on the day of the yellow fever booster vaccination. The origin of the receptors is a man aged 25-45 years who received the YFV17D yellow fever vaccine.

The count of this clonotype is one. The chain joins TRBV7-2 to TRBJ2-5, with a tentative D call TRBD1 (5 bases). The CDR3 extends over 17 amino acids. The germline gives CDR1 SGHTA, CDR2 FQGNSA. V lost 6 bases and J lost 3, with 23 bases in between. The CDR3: CASSISVGALGKETQYF. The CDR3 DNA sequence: TGTGCCAGCAGTATAAGTGTAGGGGCCCTAGGAAAAGAGACCCAGTACTTC.

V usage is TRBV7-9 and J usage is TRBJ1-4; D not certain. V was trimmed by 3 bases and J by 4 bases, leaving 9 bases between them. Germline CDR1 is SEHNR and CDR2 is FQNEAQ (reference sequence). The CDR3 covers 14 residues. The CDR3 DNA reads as TGTGCCAGCAGCTTCGTGGGGATTAATGAAAAACTGTTTTTT. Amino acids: CASSFVGINEKLFF.

Here the CDR3 reads CATASGLQEKLFF. Written as DNA, the CDR3 is TGTGCCACGGCCTCGGGCCTTCAGGAAAAACTGTTTTTT. V is TRBV15 and J is TRBJ1-4, with unresolved D. The CDR3 spans 13 residues. V dropped 9 bases and J dropped 8 bases, with 16 bases sitting between them. Per germline, CDR1 LNHNV and CDR2 YYDKDF (reference sequence). Full variable domain (outside the CDR3, taken from reference TRBV15 and TRBJ1-4): DAMVIQNPRYQVTQFGKPVTLSCSQTLNHNVMYWYQQKSSQAPKLLFHYYDKDFNNEADTPDNFQSRRPNTSFCFLDIRSPGLGDTAMYLCATASGLQEKLFFGSGTQLSVL.

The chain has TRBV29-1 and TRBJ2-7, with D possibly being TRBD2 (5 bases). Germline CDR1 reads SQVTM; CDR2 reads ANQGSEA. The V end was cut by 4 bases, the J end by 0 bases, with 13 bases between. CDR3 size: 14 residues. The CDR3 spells CSVAGGEHSYEQYF. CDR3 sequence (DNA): TGCAGCGTTGCTGGAGGTGAGCACTCCTACGAGCAGTACTTC.

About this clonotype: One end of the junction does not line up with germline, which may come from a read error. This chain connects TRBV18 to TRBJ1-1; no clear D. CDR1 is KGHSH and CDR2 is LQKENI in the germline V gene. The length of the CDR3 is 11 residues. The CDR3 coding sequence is TGTGCCAGCTCACCGAACAGTGAAGCTTTCTTT. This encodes CASSPNSEAFF. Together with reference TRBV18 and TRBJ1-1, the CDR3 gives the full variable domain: NAGVMQNPRHLVRRRGQEARLRCSPMKGHSHVYWYRQLPEEGLKFMVYLQKENIIDESGMPKERFSAEFPKEGPSILRIQQVVRGDSAAYFCASSPNSEAFFGQGTRLTVV.

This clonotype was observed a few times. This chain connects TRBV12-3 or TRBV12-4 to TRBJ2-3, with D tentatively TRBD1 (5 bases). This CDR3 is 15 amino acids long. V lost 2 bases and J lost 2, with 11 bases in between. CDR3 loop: CASSLRQFPTDTQYF. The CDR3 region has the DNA TGTGCCAGCAGTTTACGACAGTTTCCCACAGATACGCAGTATTTT.

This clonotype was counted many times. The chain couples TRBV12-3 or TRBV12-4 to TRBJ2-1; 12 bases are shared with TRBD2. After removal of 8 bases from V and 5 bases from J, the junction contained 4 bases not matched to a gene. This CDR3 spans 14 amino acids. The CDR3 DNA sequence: TGTGCCAGCGGACTAGCGGGATTGAACAATGAGCAGTTCTTC. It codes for CASGLAGLNNEQFF.

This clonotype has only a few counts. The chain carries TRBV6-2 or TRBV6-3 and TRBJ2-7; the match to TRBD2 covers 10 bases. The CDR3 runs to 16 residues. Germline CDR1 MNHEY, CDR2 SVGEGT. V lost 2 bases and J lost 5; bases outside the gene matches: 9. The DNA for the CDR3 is TGTGCCAGCAGTTACATAGGACTAGCGGCAGCGGACGAGCAGTACTTC. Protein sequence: CASSYIGLAAADEQYF.

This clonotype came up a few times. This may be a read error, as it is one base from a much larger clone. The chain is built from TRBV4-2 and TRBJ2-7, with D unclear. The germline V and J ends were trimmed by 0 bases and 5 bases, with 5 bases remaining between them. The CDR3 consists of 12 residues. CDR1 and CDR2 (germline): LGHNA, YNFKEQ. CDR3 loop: CASSQDPHEQYF. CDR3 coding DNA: TGTGCCAGCAGCCAAGATCCGCACGAGCAGTACTTC.